These T cell receptor beta chains were read from a single sample in a study of human T cells and chemical hapten exposure. TCRdb itself ran the RACE reads through MiXCR, one entry per CDR3 protein. Here the sample spans tens of thousands of distinct CDR3 sequences, 9.5% to 13% being singletons. The sequences come from whole blood, collected in connection with sensitization to the hapten diphenylcyclopropenone (DPC). Source of these receptors: a woman aged 50 to 60 with alopecia areata. Some clones in this sample may be carry-over from other donors' samples. Both conserved end residues are part of each CDR3. A D gene is named only where the DNA matches it firmly. Size values are once, few and many counts, or a class for expanded clones, and some rows have none.

clone size: -; J gene: TRBJ1-1; D gene: -; V gene: TRBV6-2/TRBV6-3; CDR3 DNA: TGTGCCAGCATGTTTGGTGGTGCGAACACTGAAGCTTTCTTT; CDR3 protein: CASMFGGANTEAFF
clone size: few; J gene: TRBJ2-2; D gene: -; V gene: TRBV5-1; CDR3 DNA: TGCGCCAGCAGCCCGGGACCCTCGGGCGGGGAGCTGTTTTTT; CDR3 protein: CASSPGPSGGELFF
clone size: few; J gene: TRBJ2-1; D gene: -; V gene: TRBV28; CDR3 DNA: TGTGCCAGCAGCCCCCCATTGTTCAACAATGAGCAGTTCTTC; CDR3 protein: CASSPPLFNNEQFF
clone size: -; J gene: TRBJ2-7; D gene: -; V gene: TRBV29-1; CDR3 DNA: TGCAGCGTGGGGTTCTTGGGGGCGTCTAACGAGCAGTACTTC; CDR3 protein: CSVGFLGASNEQYF
clone size: many; J gene: TRBJ2-5; D gene: TRBD1; V gene: TRBV3-1; CDR3 DNA: TGTGCCAGCAGCCAAACCGGGACAGGGCCGGGGACCCAGTACTTC; CDR3 protein: CASSQTGTGPGTQYF
clone size: -; J gene: TRBJ1-1; D gene: -; V gene: TRBV7-2; CDR3 DNA: TGTGCCAGCAGCTTAGCTTGGTCCTGGAACACTGAAGCTTTCTTT; CDR3 protein: CASSLAWSWNTEAFF
clone size: many; J gene: TRBJ2-1; D gene: TRBD2; V gene: TRBV6-5; CDR3 DNA: TGTGCCAGCAGTTACGCCCAGCTAACTAGCGGGAAAGGCAATGAGCAGTTCTTC; CDR3 protein: CASSYAQLTSGKGNEQFF
clone size: many; J gene: TRBJ2-5; D gene: -; V gene: TRBV18; CDR3 DNA: TGTGCCAGCACGGCGGGACTCCAACAAGAGACCCAGTACTTC; CDR3 protein: CASTAGLQQETQYF
clone size: few; J gene: TRBJ2-1; D gene: -; V gene: TRBV7-2; CDR3 DNA: TGTGCCAGCAGCGAGGGAAGCTCAGTCTCCTACAATGAGCAGTTCTTC; CDR3 protein: CASSEGSSVSYNEQFF
clone size: many; J gene: TRBJ2-3; D gene: -; V gene: TRBV6-6; CDR3 DNA: TGTGCCAGCAGTTTCCCGGGCACAGATACGCAGTATTTT; CDR3 protein: CASSFPGTDTQYF
clone size: many; J gene: TRBJ2-7; D gene: -; V gene: TRBV20-1; CDR3 DNA: TGCAGTGCCCCGTTACAACAGGGCCTATACGAGCAGTACTTC; CDR3 protein: CSAPLQQGLYEQYF
clone size: many; J gene: TRBJ2-5; D gene: TRBD2; V gene: TRBV7-9; CDR3 DNA: TGTGCCAGCAGCCCACAACGGGGGGGTCAAGAGACCCAGTACTTC; CDR3 protein: CASSPQRGGQETQYF
clone size: few; J gene: TRBJ2-2; D gene: -; V gene: TRBV4-3; CDR3 DNA: TGCGCCAGCAGCCAAGTGGAGAACGGGGAGCTGTTTTTT; CDR3 protein: CASSQVENGELFF
clone size: few; J gene: TRBJ1-1; D gene: TRBD1; V gene: TRBV11-2; CDR3 DNA: TGTGCCAGCAGCCCGGGACAGGCGACAGTAGCTTTCTTT; CDR3 protein: CASSPGQATVAFF
clone size: -; J gene: TRBJ2-3; D gene: TRBD1; V gene: TRBV9; CDR3 DNA: TGTGCCAGCAGCGTAGGGGACAGTGATACGCAGTATTTT; CDR3 protein: CASSVGDSDTQYF
clone size: -; J gene: TRBJ2-7; D gene: -; V gene: TRBV4-1; CDR3 DNA: TGCGCCAGCAGCCAAGATAGGGACACGACCTACGAGCAGTACTTC; CDR3 protein: CASSQDRDTTYEQYF
clone size: few; J gene: TRBJ1-3; D gene: -; V gene: TRBV9; CDR3 DNA: TGTGCCAGCAGCGGGCGGACCGCCGCAGGGAACACCATATATTTT; CDR3 protein: CASSGRTAAGNTIYF
clone size: few; J gene: TRBJ2-1; D gene: TRBD1; V gene: TRBV6-1; CDR3 DNA: TGTGCCAGCAGCGGACAGGGGGCCGCTGAGCAGTTCTTC; CDR3 protein: CASSGQGAAEQFF
clone size: many; J gene: TRBJ1-1; D gene: -; V gene: TRBV27; CDR3 DNA: TGTGCCAGCAGTTTCTCAAAGAACACTGAAGCTTTCTTT; CDR3 protein: CASSFSKNTEAFF
clone size: -; J gene: TRBJ2-3; D gene: -; V gene: TRBV4-2; CDR3 DNA: TGTGCCAGCAGAGCAGGGGGGGAGGACACAGATACGCAGTATTTT; CDR3 protein: CASRAGGEDTDTQYF
clone size: -; J gene: TRBJ1-4; D gene: -; V gene: TRBV27; CDR3 DNA: TGTGCCAGCAGTTCCCTGAGGGGAGGGCGCAAACTGTTTTTT; CDR3 protein: CASSSLRGGRKLFF
clone size: -; J gene: TRBJ2-1; D gene: -; V gene: TRBV11-3; CDR3 DNA: TGTGCCAGCAGCTTACCCGCCATGGGAGCCGGGGATGAGCAGTTCTTC; CDR3 protein: CASSLPAMGAGDEQFF
clone size: many; J gene: TRBJ2-7; D gene: TRBD2; V gene: TRBV20-1; CDR3 DNA: TGCAGTGCTAGACAAGGCCTAGCGGGGGTCTCCTACGAGCAGTACTTC; CDR3 protein: CSARQGLAGVSYEQYF
clone size: -; J gene: TRBJ2-1; D gene: TRBD2; V gene: TRBV25-1; CDR3 DNA: TGTGCCAGCAGTGGATCTAGCGGGAGGACCCGGCAGTTCTTC; CDR3 protein: CASSGSSGRTRQFF
clone size: -; J gene: TRBJ2-1; D gene: -; V gene: TRBV7-2; CDR3 DNA: TGTGTCAGCAGCTCGCGATCCCCCAGCAACAATGAGCAGTTCTTC; CDR3 protein: CVSSSRSPSNNEQFF
clone size: few; J gene: TRBJ1-4; D gene: -; V gene: TRBV3-1; CDR3 DNA: TGTGCCAGCAGCCAATTTTCAGAAAAACTGTTTTTT; CDR3 protein: CASSQFSEKLFF
clone size: many; J gene: TRBJ1-2; D gene: -; V gene: TRBV6-1; CDR3 DNA: TGTGCCAGCAGTGAAGATGGGCTATTCTATGGCTACACCTTC; CDR3 protein: CASSEDGLFYGYTF
clone size: -; J gene: TRBJ1-6; D gene: -; V gene: TRBV18; CDR3 DNA: TGTGCCAGCTCACCACCGGGGGTGGATAATTCACCCCTCCACTTT; CDR3 protein: CASSPPGVDNSPLHF
clone size: -; J gene: TRBJ2-7; D gene: -; V gene: TRBV9; CDR3 DNA: TGTGCCAGCAGCGTAGGGCCTGGTAAGGGGTACGAGCAGTACTTC; CDR3 protein: CASSVGPGKGYEQYF
clone size: many; J gene: TRBJ2-5; D gene: -; V gene: TRBV7-6; CDR3 DNA: TGTGCCAGCAGCTGGAGGGACAGCCAAGAGACCCAGTACTTC; CDR3 protein: CASSWRDSQETQYF
clone size: many; J gene: TRBJ1-2; D gene: -; V gene: TRBV29-1; CDR3 DNA: TGCAGCGTTGAAAGTGGCAGGGGTTTGCCTGGCTACACCTTC; CDR3 protein: CSVESGRGLPGYTF
clone size: few; J gene: TRBJ2-3; D gene: TRBD2; V gene: TRBV6-2/TRBV6-3; CDR3 DNA: TGTGCCAGCAGGGGACTAGCAACAGATACGCAGTATTTT; CDR3 protein: CASRGLATDTQYF
clone size: few; J gene: TRBJ2-5; D gene: -; V gene: TRBV5-1; CDR3 DNA: TGCGCCAGCAGCTTCGCAGGGGAACAGACCCAGTACTTC; CDR3 protein: CASSFAGEQTQYF
clone size: -; J gene: TRBJ1-6; D gene: -; V gene: TRBV11-2; CDR3 DNA: TGTGCCAGCAGCTTAGATGGAGTGGGGGTAGGTTCACCCCTCCACTTT; CDR3 protein: CASSLDGVGVGSPLHF
clone size: many; J gene: TRBJ2-7; D gene: TRBD1; V gene: TRBV28; CDR3 DNA: TGTGCCAGCAGTTTAGCCGGGACAGGGGGCCCCGAGCAGTACTTC; CDR3 protein: CASSLAGTGGPEQYF
clone size: many; J gene: TRBJ2-1; D gene: -; V gene: TRBV11-2; CDR3 DNA: TGTGCCAGCAGGCCCCCGGGCGGAAGCTCCTACAATGAGCAGTTCTTC; CDR3 protein: CASRPPGGSSYNEQFF
clone size: many; J gene: TRBJ1-4; D gene: -; V gene: TRBV21-1; CDR3 DNA: TGTGCCAGCAGCAAAGTCGGGGGCGCATGGGAAAAACTGTTTTTT; CDR3 protein: CASSKVGGAWEKLFF
clone size: -; J gene: TRBJ2-2; D gene: -; V gene: TRBV27; CDR3 DNA: TGTGCCAGCAGTATGGACGGGCTCGACACCGGGGAGCTGTTTTTT; CDR3 protein: CASSMDGLDTGELFF
clone size: few; J gene: TRBJ2-6; D gene: -; V gene: TRBV11-2; CDR3 DNA: TGTGCCAGCAGACCCCTCCGGCGGAGGGGTTTCTCTGGGGCCAACGTCCTGACTTTC; CDR3 protein: CASRPLRRRGFSGANVLTF
clone size: -; J gene: TRBJ2-1; D gene: -; V gene: TRBV19; CDR3 DNA: TGTGCCAGTAGTAATGTAGGCTCCTACAATGAGCAGTTCTTC; CDR3 protein: CASSNVGSYNEQFF
clone size: many; J gene: TRBJ2-2; D gene: -; V gene: TRBV7-2; CDR3 DNA: TGTGCCAGCAGCTTAGAGATACAAACCGGGGAGCTGTTTTTT; CDR3 protein: CASSLEIQTGELFF
clone size: -; J gene: TRBJ1-2; D gene: -; V gene: TRBV7-2; CDR3 DNA: TGTGCCAGCAGCTTAGAGACAGTAGCTAACTATGGCTACACCTTC; CDR3 protein: CASSLETVANYGYTF
clone size: many; J gene: TRBJ1-1; D gene: TRBD1; V gene: TRBV5-1; CDR3 DNA: TGCGCCAGCAGCTCCGGGGACAGATTGATGAACACTGAAGCTTTCTTT; CDR3 protein: CASSSGDRLMNTEAFF
clone size: -; J gene: TRBJ1-6; D gene: TRBD1; V gene: TRBV20-1; CDR3 DNA: TGCAGTGCCACACAGGGGAAGAATTCACCCCTCCACTTT; CDR3 protein: CSATQGKNSPLHF
clone size: -; J gene: TRBJ2-2; D gene: TRBD1; V gene: TRBV20-1; CDR3 DNA: TGCAGTGCCCCTCGAGGACAGGGCGGATACATCGGGGAGCTGTTTTTT; CDR3 protein: CSAPRGQGGYIGELFF
clone size: many; J gene: TRBJ1-4; D gene: -; V gene: TRBV5-5; CDR3 DNA: TGTGCCAGCAGCTGGGGGCCCCCCGCTAATGAAAAACTGTTTTTT; CDR3 protein: CASSWGPPANEKLFF